The present T cell receptor beta chain was sequenced within a study of blood T cell repertoires in COVID-19. Study at large: PBMCs, B-cell-depleted T cells, or T cells were the source of the cDNA or gDNA that made up the material.

V gave up 3 bases and J gave up 4 bases; unmatched junction bases: 4. CDR1 and CDR2 (germline): MDHEN, SYDVKM. This CDR3 spans 14 amino acids. The assay was immunoSEQ multiplex PCR, and TCRdb's table has in-frame clones only and misses some. Of 250,000 to 300,000 clones detected, 80% to 90% appear once; the ten largest clones hold about 1.9%. Material: PBMCs or T cells enriched from blood (not recorded which). This receptor was taken from a woman aged 45 to 65 who had recovered from COVID-19. The chain links TRBV28 to TRBJ2-7, with TRBD1 matching 9 bases. The CDR3 nucleotides are TGTGCCAGCAGTTTCCCAGGGACAGGGTACGAGCAGTACTTC. This gives the protein CASSFPGTGYEQYF.